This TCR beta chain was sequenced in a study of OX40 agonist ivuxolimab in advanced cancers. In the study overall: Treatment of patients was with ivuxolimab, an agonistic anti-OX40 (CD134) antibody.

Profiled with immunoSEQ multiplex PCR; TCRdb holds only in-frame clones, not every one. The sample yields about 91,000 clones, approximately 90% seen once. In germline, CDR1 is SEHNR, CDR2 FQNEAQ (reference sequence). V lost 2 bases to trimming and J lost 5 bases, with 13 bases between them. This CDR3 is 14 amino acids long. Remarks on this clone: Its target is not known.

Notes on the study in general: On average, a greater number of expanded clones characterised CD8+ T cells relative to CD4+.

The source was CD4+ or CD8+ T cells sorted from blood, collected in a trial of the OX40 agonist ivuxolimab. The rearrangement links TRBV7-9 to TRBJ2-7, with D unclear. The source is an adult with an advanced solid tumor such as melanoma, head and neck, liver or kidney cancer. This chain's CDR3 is CASSLPTRWDEQYF. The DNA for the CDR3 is TGTGCCAGCAGCTTACCAACCCGGTGGGACGAGCAGTACTTC.